A selection of T cell receptor beta chains follows, all from one sample in a study of blood T cell repertoires in COVID-19. Only in-frame clones appear in the TCRdb table, and some are missing; sequencing was by immunoSEQ multiplex PCR. The sample records around 250,000 clones, about 88% being singletons. Material for sequencing was PBMCs or T cells enriched from blood (not recorded which). The origin of the receptors is a young man with acute COVID-19. Both conserved end residues are part of each CDR3.

V,J,CDR3
TRBV6-5,TRBJ2-1,CASSYSRLVHEQFF
TRBV3-1/TRBV3-2,TRBJ1-3,CASSQGAGDSSGNTIYF
TRBV7-9,TRBJ2-2,CASSLRDRDTGELFF
TRBV2,TRBJ1-6,CASSGGQSINSPLHF
TRBV4-2,TRBJ1-1,CASSQEKQDTEAFF
TRBV7-2,TRBJ1-2,CASSEMTGGLPRYTF
TRBV12-3/TRBV12-4,TRBJ1-2,CASGDPGYTF
TRBV18,TRBJ2-2,CASSHTPNTGELFF
TRBV2,TRBJ1-4,CASRSTGELEKLFF
TRBV5-8,TRBJ1-3,CASSLQATGNTIYF
TRBV19,TRBJ1-5,CASSIDFSRQGSNQPQHF
TRBV11-2,TRBJ1-5,CASSLGGGQPQHF
TRBV12-3/TRBV12-4,TRBJ2-1,CASSLSEEYEQFF
TRBV7-2,TRBJ2-1,CASLGGSSYNEQFF
TRBV6-5,TRBJ1-3,CASIPRGYSNTIYF
TRBV6-4,TRBJ2-1,CASSASGSSYNEQFF
TRBV7-8,TRBJ1-2,CASSDDRIYGYTF
TRBV3-1/TRBV3-2,TRBJ2-1,CASSQAGRGYEQFF
TRBV6-5,TRBJ1-2,CASSYVRTGGGYGYTF
TRBV11-2,TRBJ2-1,CASSSTWSSYNEQFF
TRBV27,TRBJ2-1,CASSLTAGAYNEQFF
TRBV6-5,TRBJ1-1,CASMNPGEAFF
TRBV5-1,TRBJ2-3,CASSPDRSADTQYF
TRBV18,TRBJ2-3,CASSLQVTSGGPDTQYF
TRBV5-4,TRBJ2-2,CASRGDRVTGELFF
TRBV7-9,TRBJ1-1,CASSLDLATEAFF
TRBV3-1/TRBV3-2,TRBJ2-3,CASSQDRREGGTDTQYF
TRBV5-6,TRBJ2-3,CASSLGPQALDTQYF
TRBV2,TRBJ2-2,CASNGGGINTGELFF
TRBV6-4,TRBJ2-1,CASSRMSGYNEQFF
TRBV6-5,TRBJ1-5,CASSYPRENSNQPQHF
TRBV18,TRBJ2-5,CASSRTEETQYF
TRBV3-1/TRBV3-2,TRBJ2-4,CASSARLAGGAKNIQYF
TRBV7-8,TRBJ2-3,CASSLVGDTQYF
TRBV19,TRBJ1-5,CASEKDRISNQPQHF
TRBV18,TRBJ2-5,CASSPGLASETQYF
TRBV30,TRBJ1-2,CAWSSTETGNYGYTF
TRBV5-1,TRBJ2-6,CASSSGEANVLTF
TRBV20-1,TRBJ1-5,CSASSGTGFSQPQHF
TRBV5-8,TRBJ1-2,CASSDEGRYQEGYTF
TRBV18,TRBJ1-4,CASSSSQGAEKLFF
TRBV27,TRBJ1-2,CASSLSGPGGYGYTF
TRBV7-9,TRBJ2-1,CASSLGLAGKGWQFF
TRBV19,TRBJ2-5,CASSIEQETQYF
TRBV21-1,TRBJ1-1,CATPRGTGCPRGNYTEAFF
TRBV11-3,TRBJ1-3,CASGSGRSGNTIYF
TRBV27,TRBJ1-2,CASSLRWSHGYTF
TRBV19,TRBJ1-4,CASSISATNEKLFF
TRBV5-1,TRBJ1-1,CASSSRPDRQNTEAFF
TRBV28,TRBJ1-1,CASSFGRTNTEAFF
TRBV7-3,TRBJ2-1,CASSLQSGVVDEQFF
TRBV28,TRBJ2-5,CASSASGGANLGTQYF
TRBV27,TRBJ2-5,CASRKRETQYF
TRBV3-1/TRBV3-2,TRBJ2-1,CASSQDRGSSQFF
TRBV19,TRBJ1-5,CASSQDRVNQPQHF